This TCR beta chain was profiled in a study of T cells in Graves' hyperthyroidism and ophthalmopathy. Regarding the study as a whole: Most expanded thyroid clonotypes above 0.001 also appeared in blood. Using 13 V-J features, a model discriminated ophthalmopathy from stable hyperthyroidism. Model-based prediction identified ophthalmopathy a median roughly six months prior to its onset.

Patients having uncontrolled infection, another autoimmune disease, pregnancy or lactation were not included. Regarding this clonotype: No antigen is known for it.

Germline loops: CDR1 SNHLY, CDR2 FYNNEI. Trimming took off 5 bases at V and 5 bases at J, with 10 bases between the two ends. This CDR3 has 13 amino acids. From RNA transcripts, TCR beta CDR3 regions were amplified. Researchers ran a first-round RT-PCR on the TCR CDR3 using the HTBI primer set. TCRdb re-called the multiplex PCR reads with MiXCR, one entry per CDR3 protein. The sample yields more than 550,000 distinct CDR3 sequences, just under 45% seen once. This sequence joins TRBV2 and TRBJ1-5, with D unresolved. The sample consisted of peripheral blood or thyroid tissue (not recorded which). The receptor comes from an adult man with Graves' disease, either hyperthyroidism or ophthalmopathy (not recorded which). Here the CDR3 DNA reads TGTGCCAGCAGTCTCCCCCTGTATCAGCCCCAGCATTTT. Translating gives CASSLPLYQPQHF.